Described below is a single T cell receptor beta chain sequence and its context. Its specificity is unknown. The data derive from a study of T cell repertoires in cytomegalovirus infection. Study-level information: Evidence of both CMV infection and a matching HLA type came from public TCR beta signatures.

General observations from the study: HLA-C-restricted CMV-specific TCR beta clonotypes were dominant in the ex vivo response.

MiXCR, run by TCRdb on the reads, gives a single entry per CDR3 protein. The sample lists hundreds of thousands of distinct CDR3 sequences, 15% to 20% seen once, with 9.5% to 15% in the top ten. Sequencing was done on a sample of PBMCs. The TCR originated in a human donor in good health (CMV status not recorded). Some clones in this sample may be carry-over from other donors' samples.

The CDR3 DNA reads as TGTGCCAGCAGCTTAGAACGCCGGGGAGAGACCCAGTACTTC. It codes for CASSLERRGETQYF. This sequence joins TRBV11-2 and TRBJ2-5, with D perhaps matching TRBD2 (5 bases). V lost 0 bases, J lost 4 bases, and 9 bases lay in between. Germline CDR1 is SGHAT and CDR2 is FQNNGV. The CDR3 runs to 14 residues.